Listed below are T cell receptor beta chains from one sample, sequenced in a study of identical twins. From the 5' RACE reads, TCRdb called clonotypes with MiXCR, one entry per CDR3 protein. The sample yields approximately 500,000 distinct CDR3 sequences, 24% seen once. This sample was also put to use in a study of T cells expressing NK-cell markers.

Sequenced input: CD4+ T cells sorted from blood. Source of these receptors: a woman aged 18 to 35 in good health. CDR3s include the opening cysteine and the closing phenylalanine or tryptophan. A D gene is named only where the DNA matches it firmly. Rows give clone size only sometimes, using once, few, many, or a class for an expanded clone.

.,TRBD1,TRBJ2-7,TRBV6-5,CASSLQGAQNEQYF,TGTGCCAGCAGTTTACAGGGGGCGCAGAACGAGCAGTACTTC
.,TRBD2,TRBJ2-7,TRBV20-1,CSARAGTSRTYEQYF,TGCAGTGCTAGAGCGGGGACTAGCAGAACCTACGAGCAGTACTTC
.,TRBD1,TRBJ2-3,TRBV5-1,CASSPGQGKDTQYF,TGCGCCAGCAGCCCCGGACAGGGGAAAGATACGCAGTATTTT
.,.,TRBJ2-3,TRBV3-1,CASSQEASSYTQYF,TGTGCCAGCAGCCAAGAAGCTAGTTCCTATACGCAGTATTTT
.,.,TRBJ1-4,TRBV7-9,CASSQDRNKEKLFF,TGTGCCAGCAGCCAGGACAGAAACAAAGAAAAACTGTTTTTT
medium-sized,.,TRBJ2-7,TRBV7-9,CASSTNRETPWEQYF,TGTGCCAGCAGCACCAACAGGGAAACCCCTTGGGAGCAGTACTTC
.,.,TRBJ2-3,TRBV9,CASSVGGLRDKDTQYF,TGTGCCAGCAGCGTAGGTGGGCTAAGGGATAAAGATACGCAGTATTTT
.,.,TRBJ2-2,TRBV12-3/TRBV12-4,CASGTRAPGELFF,TGTGCCAGCGGTACTAGGGCCCCCGGGGAGCTGTTTTTT
.,.,TRBJ2-5,TRBV2,CASSEVQRGRKTQYF,TGTGCCAGCAGTGAAGTGCAACGGGGTCGTAAGACCCAGTACTTC
.,.,TRBJ2-5,TRBV10-1,CASRAGPGETQYF,TGCGCCAGCAGGGCAGGGCCAGGAGAGACCCAGTACTTC
many,.,TRBJ2-5,TRBV5-1,CASSFGQQETQYF,TGCGCCAGCAGCTTCGGACAGCAAGAGACCCAGTACTTC
few,.,TRBJ1-2,TRBV5-1,CASSPRQNAVYGYTF,TGCGCCAGCAGCCCTCGACAGAACGCCGTCTATGGCTACACCTTC
few,.,TRBJ2-1,TRBV20-1,CCARGVARSSYNEQFF,TGCTGTGCTAGAGGTGTTGCTCGTTCCTCCTACAATGAGCAGTTCTTC
.,TRBD2,TRBJ2-1,TRBV3-1,CASSISGRVNEQFF,TGTGCCAGCAGCATTAGTGGGAGGGTCAATGAGCAGTTCTTC
.,TRBD2,TRBJ2-7,TRBV20-1,CSARANSGSAYEQYF,TGCAGTGCTAGAGCCAATAGCGGGAGTGCCTACGAGCAGTACTTC
few,TRBD2,TRBJ2-3,TRBV29-1,CSASTTSGRTDTQYF,TGCAGCGCTTCAACGACTAGCGGGAGAACAGATACGCAGTATTTT
.,TRBD1,TRBJ2-5,TRBV12-3/TRBV12-4,CASSLALVTGGLETQYF,TGTGCCAGCAGTTTAGCGCTCGTTACAGGGGGTTTGGAGACCCAGTACTTC
few,.,TRBJ2-7,TRBV20-1,CSVAGNYEQYF,TGCAGTGTGGCAGGGAACTACGAGCAGTACTTC
few,TRBD2,TRBJ2-3,TRBV19,CASSVAGGSTDTQYF,TGTGCCAGTAGCGTAGCGGGGGGGAGCACAGATACGCAGTATTTT
.,TRBD1,TRBJ2-3,TRBV9,CASSRVQGARTDTQYF,TGTGCCAGCAGTAGGGTACAGGGGGCGCGCACAGATACGCAGTATTTT
few,.,TRBJ2-2,TRBV6-5,CASSYSPNTGELFF,TGTGCCAGCAGTTACTCCCCGAACACCGGGGAGCTGTTTTTT
.,.,TRBJ1-1,TRBV7-2,CASSLLGARGAFF,TGTGCCAGCAGCTTACTGGGGGCGAGGGGGGCTTTCTTT
.,.,TRBJ2-7,TRBV5-1,CASSPEGGAVNEQYF,TGCGCCAGCAGCCCGGAGGGGGGAGCTGTCAACGAGCAGTACTTC
few,.,TRBJ1-6,TRBV7-9,CASRPDPNSPLHF,TGTGCCAGCAGACCCGATCCTAATTCACCCCTCCACTTT
.,.,TRBJ1-5,TRBV5-5,CASSAETGSPRSPQHF,TGTGCCAGCAGCGCAGAAACCGGGAGCCCCCGTTCGCCCCAGCATTTT
.,TRBD1,TRBJ1-4,TRBV5-1,CASRMQGATNEKLFF,TGCGCCAGCAGGATGCAGGGGGCAACTAATGAAAAACTGTTTTTT
.,TRBD2,TRBJ2-3,TRBV4-2,CASSQADRLAGPRTQYF,TGTGCCAGCAGCCAGGCCGATAGGCTAGCGGGCCCGCGTACGCAGTATTTT
.,.,TRBJ2-7,TRBV6-5,CASRTRGAVYEQYF,TGTGCCAGCAGGACTCGGGGGGCGGTCTACGAGCAGTACTTC
.,.,TRBJ2-3,TRBV20-1,CSAERGESTDTQYF,TGCAGTGCCGAAAGGGGGGAGAGTACAGATACGCAGTATTTT